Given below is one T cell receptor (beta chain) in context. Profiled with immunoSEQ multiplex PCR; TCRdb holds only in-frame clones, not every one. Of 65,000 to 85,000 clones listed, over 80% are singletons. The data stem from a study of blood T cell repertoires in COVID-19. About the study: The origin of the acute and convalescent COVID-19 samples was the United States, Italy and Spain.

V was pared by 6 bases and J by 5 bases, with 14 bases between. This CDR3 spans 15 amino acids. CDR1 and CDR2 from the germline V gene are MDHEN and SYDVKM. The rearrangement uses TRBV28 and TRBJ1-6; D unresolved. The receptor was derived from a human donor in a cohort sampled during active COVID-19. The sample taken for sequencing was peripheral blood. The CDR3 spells CASRRPSLHNSPLHF. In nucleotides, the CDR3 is TGTGCCAGCAGGAGGCCCAGTCTCCATAATTCACCCCTCCACTTT.